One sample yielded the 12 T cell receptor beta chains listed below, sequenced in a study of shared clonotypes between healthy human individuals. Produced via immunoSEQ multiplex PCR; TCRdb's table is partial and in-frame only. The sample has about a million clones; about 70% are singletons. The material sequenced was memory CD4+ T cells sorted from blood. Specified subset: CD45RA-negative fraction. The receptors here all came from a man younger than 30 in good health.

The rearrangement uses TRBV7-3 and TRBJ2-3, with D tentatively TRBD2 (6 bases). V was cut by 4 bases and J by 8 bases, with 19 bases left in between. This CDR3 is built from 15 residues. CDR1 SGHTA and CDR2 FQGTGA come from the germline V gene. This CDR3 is CASSSTGKEGSTQYF. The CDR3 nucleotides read TGTGCCAGCAGCTCAACCGGGAAGGAGGGAAGTACGCAGTATTTT.

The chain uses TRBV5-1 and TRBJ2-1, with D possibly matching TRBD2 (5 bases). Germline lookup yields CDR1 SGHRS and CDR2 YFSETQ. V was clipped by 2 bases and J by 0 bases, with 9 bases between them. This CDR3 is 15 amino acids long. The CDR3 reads CASSFEGASYNEQFF. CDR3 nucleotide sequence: TGCGCCAGCAGCTTTGAGGGAGCCTCCTACAATGAGCAGTTCTTC.

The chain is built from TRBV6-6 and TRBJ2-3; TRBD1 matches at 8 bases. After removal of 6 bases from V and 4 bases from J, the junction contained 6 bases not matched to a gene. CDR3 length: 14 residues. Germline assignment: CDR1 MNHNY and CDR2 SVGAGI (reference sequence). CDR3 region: CASSSGGEADTQYF. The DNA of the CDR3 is TGTGCCAGCAGCTCAGGGGGCGAGGCAGATACGCAGTATTTT.

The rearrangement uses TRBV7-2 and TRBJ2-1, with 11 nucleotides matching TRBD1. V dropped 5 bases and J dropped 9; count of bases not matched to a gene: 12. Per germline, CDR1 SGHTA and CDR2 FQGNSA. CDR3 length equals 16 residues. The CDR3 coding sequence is TGTGCCAGCAGCGGACGGACAGGGGGCCAGGGAGCTGAGCAGTTCTTC. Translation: CASSGRTGGQGAEQFF.

This chain's CDR3 is CASSLAHLLTSAGNQPQHF. As DNA, the CDR3 is TGTGCCAGCAGCTTAGCTCATCTTTTGACGTCCGCCGGCAATCAGCCCCAGCATTTT. The chain is built from TRBV7-2 and TRBJ1-5; no clear D gene. Trimming removed 0 bases at V and 2 bases at J, with 20 bases between. Germline-derived CDR1 and CDR2 are SGHTA and FQGNSA. CDR3 length equals 19 residues.

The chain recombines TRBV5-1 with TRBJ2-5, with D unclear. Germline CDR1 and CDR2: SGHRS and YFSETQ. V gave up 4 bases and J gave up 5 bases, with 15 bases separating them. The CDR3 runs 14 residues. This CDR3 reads CASSGTGPGETQYF. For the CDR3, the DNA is TGCGCCAGCAGCGGAACCGGGCCTGGGGAGACCCAGTACTTC.

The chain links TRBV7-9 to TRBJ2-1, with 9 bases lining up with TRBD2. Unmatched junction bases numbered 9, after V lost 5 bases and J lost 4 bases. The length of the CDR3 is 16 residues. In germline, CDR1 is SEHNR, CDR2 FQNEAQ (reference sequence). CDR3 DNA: TGTGCCAGCAGCGTATCAGCGGGAGGAACTTACAATGAGCAGTTCTTC. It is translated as CASSVSAGGTYNEQFF.

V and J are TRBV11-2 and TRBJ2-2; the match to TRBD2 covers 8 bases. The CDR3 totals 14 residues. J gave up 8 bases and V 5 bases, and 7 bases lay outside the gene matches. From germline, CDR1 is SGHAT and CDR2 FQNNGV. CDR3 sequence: CASSPGRARGELFF. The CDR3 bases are TGTGCCAGCAGCCCCGGGAGGGCCAGGGGGGAGCTGTTTTTT.

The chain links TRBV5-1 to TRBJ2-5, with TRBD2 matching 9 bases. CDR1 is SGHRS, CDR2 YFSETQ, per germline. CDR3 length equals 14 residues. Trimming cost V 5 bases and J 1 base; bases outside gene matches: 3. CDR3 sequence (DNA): TGCGCCAGCAGTACGACTAGCGGCCAAGAGACCCAGTACTTC. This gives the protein CASSTTSGQETQYF.

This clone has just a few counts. CDR3 DNA sequence: TGCGCCAGCAGCCAAGACGGGAGGGATGATCAGCCCCAGCATTTT. The encoded protein is CASSQDGRDDQPQHF. The chain has TRBV4-1 and TRBJ1-5; D is uncertain. Trimming left V 0 bases short and J 5 bases short, with 11 bases between. The CDR3 is 15 residues long. Germline V lookup: CDR1 MGHRA, CDR2 YSYEKL.

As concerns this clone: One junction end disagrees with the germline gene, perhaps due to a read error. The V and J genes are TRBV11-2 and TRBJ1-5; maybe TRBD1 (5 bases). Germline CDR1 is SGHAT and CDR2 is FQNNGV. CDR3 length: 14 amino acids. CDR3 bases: TGTGCCAGCAGCCTAGACAGCGGCAATCAGCCCCAGCATTTT. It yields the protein CASSLDSGNQPQHF.

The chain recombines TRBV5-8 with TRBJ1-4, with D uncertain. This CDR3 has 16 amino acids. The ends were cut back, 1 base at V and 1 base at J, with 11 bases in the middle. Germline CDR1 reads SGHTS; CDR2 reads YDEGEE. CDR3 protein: CASSLKGSGTNEKLFF. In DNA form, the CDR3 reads TGTGCCAGCAGCTTGAAAGGGTCTGGAACTAATGAAAAACTGTTTTTT.